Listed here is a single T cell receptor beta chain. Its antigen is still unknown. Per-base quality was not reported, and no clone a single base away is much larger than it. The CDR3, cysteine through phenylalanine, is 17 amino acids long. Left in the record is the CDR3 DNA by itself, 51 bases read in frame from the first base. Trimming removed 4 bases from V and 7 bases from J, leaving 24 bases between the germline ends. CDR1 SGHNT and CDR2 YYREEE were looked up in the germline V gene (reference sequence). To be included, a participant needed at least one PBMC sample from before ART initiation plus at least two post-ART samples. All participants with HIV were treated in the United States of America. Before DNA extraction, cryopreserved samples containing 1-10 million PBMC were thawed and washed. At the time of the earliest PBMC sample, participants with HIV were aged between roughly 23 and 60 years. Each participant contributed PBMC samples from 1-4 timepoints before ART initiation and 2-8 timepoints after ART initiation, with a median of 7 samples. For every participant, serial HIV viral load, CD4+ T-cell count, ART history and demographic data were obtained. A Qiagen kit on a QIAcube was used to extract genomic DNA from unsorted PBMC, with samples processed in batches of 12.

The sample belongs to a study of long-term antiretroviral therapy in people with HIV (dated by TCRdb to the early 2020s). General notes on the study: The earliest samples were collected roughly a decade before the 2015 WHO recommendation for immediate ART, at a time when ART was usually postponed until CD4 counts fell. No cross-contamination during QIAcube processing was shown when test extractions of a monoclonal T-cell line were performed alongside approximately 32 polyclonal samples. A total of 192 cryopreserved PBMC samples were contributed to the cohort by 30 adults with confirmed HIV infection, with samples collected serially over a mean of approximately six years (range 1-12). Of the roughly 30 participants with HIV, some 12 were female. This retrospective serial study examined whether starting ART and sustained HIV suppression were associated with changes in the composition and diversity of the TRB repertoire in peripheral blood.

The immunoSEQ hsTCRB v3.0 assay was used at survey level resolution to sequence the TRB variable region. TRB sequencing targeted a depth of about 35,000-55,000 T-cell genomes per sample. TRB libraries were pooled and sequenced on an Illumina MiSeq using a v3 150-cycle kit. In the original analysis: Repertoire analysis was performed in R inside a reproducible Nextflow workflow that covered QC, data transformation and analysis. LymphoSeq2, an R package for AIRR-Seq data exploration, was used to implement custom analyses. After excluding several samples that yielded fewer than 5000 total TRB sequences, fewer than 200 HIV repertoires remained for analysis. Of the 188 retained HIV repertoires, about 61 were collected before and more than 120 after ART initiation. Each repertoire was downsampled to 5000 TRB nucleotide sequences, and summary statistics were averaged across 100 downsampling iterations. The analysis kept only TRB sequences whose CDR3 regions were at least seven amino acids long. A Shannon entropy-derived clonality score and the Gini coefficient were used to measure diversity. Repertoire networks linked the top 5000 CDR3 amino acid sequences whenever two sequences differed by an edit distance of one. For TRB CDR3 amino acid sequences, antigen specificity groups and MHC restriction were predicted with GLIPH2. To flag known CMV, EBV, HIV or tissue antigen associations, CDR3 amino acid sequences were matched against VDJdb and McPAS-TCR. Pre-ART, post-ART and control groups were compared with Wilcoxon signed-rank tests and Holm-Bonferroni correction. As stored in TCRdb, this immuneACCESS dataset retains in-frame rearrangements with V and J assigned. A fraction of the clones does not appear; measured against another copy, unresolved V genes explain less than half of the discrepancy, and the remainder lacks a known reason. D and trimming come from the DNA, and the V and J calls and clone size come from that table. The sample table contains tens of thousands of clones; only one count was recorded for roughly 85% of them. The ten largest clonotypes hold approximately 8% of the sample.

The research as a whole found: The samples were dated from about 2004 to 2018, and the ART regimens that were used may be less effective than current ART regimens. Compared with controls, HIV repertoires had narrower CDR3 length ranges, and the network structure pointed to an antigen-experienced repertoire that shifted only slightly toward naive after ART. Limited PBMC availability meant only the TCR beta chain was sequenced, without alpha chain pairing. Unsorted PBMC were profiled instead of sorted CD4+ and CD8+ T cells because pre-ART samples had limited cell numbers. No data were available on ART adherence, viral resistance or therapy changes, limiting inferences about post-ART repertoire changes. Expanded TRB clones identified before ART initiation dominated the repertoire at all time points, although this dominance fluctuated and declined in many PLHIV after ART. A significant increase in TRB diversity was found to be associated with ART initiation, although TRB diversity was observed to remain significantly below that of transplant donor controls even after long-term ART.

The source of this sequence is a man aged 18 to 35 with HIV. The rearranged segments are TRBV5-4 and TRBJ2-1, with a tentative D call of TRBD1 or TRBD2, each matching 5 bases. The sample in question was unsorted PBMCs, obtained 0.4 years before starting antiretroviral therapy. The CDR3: CASSRGGTRDLTNEQFF. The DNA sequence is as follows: TGTGCCAGCAGCCGCGGAGGTACTCGGGACCTCACGAATGAGCAGTTCTTC.